The rows below give T cell receptor beta chains drawn from one sample of a study of shared clonotypes between healthy human individuals. Clones were read by immunoSEQ multiplex PCR, and TCRdb kept only the in-frame ones, dropping some. This repertoire shows a few million clones, more than 80% found once; its top ten account for roughly 0.14%. The sample taken for sequencing was naive CD4+ T cells sorted from blood. These receptors all stem from a man younger than 30 in good health. CDR3s include the opening cysteine and the closing phenylalanine or tryptophan. A D gene is named only where the DNA matches it firmly. Only some rows state a clone size, as once, few, many or a class for expanded clones.

v_gene	j_gene	d_gene	abundance	len	CDR3aa	CDR3nt
TRBV19	TRBJ2-7	.	.	15	CASSIGVPNIYEQYF	TGTGCCAGTAGTATAGGGGTCCCAAATATCTACGAGCAGTACTTC
TRBV30	TRBJ1-1	.	few	11	CAWSVTVEAFF	TGTGCCTGGAGTGTGACCGTTGAAGCTTTCTTT
TRBV5-1	TRBJ2-2	TRBD1	.	15	CASSLDRGNTGELFF	TGCGCCAGCAGCTTGGACAGGGGAAACACCGGGGAGCTGTTTTTT
TRBV28	TRBJ2-3	.	once	12	CASSSLLDTQYF	TGTGCCAGCAGTTCCCTCTTAGATACGCAGTATTTT
TRBV19	TRBJ2-1	.	once	12	CASGSGHNEQFF	TGTGCCAGTGGTAGCGGACACAATGAGCAGTTCTTC
TRBV5-1	TRBJ1-6	TRBD1	.	16	CASSRVRDSGNSPLHF	TGCGCCAGCAGCCGTGTCCGGGACAGTGGCAATTCACCCCTCCACTTT
TRBV2	TRBJ2-7	.	.	12	CASNRSPYEQYF	TGTGCCAGCAACAGGTCCCCCTACGAGCAGTACTTC
TRBV7-3	TRBJ2-3	.	.	14	CASSTQGATDTQYF	TGTGCCAGCAGCACACAGGGTGCAACAGATACGCAGTATTTT
TRBV5-6	TRBJ2-7	TRBD2	.	15	CASSREGFLSYEQYF	TGTGCCAGCAGCCGGGAGGGCTTCTTGAGCTACGAGCAGTACTTC
TRBV6-5	TRBJ2-7	.	.	15	CASSSSRGGSYEQYF	TGTGCCAGCAGTTCGAGCAGGGGGGGGTCCTACGAGCAGTACTTC
TRBV5-4	TRBJ2-3	.	.	15	CASALDLYSTDTQYF	TGTGCCAGCGCCCTAGACTTATATAGCACAGATACGCAGTATTTT
TRBV7-6	TRBJ2-1	TRBD1	.	16	CASSSKTGGTYNEQFF	TGTGCCAGCAGCTCGAAAACAGGGGGAACCTACAATGAGCAGTTCTTC
TRBV11-2	TRBJ2-1	.	.	13	CASSLDAYNEQFF	TGTGCCAGCAGCTTAGACGCTTACAATGAGCAGTTCTTC
TRBV2	TRBJ1-2	TRBD1	.	13	CASRTGGGYGYTF	TGTGCCAGCAGGACAGGGGGGGGCTATGGCTACACCTTC
TRBV13	TRBJ2-2	.	.	16	CASSAPGRPNTGELFF	TGTGCCAGCAGCGCCCCCGGACGGCCGAACACCGGGGAGCTGTTTTTT
TRBV19	TRBJ1-1	.	.	16	CASSTLAGLGDTEAFF	TGTGCCAGTAGTACCCTGGCAGGCTTGGGGGACACTGAAGCTTTCTTT
TRBV7-2	TRBJ2-7	.	.	14	CASSPDRFSYEQYF	TGTGCCAGCAGCCCCGACAGATTCTCCTACGAGCAGTACTTC
TRBV27	TRBJ2-1	TRBD2	.	14	CASSTGLANNEQFF	TGTGCCAGCAGTACAGGACTAGCAAACAATGAGCAGTTCTTC
TRBV7-9	TRBJ2-7	TRBD1	.	17	CASSPLGGLTPTYEQYF	TGTGCCAGCAGCCCCCTAGGGGGCCTAACCCCAACCTACGAGCAGTACTTC
TRBV7-2	TRBJ1-1	.	.	16	CASSLGFGTLNTEAFF	TGTGCCAGCAGCTTAGGTTTCGGGACACTGAACACTGAAGCTTTCTTT
TRBV11-2	TRBJ2-7	.	.	11	CASSLQYEQYF	TGTGCCAGCAGCCTACAGTACGAGCAGTACTTC
TRBV5-1	TRBJ1-6	.	.	15	CASSSQGRDNSPLHF	TGCGCCAGCAGCTCGCAGGGCAGGGATAATTCACCCCTCCACTTT
TRBV18	TRBJ1-4	TRBD1	.	15	CASSPTGATNEKLFF	TGTGCCAGCTCACCGACAGGGGCAACTAATGAAAAACTGTTTTTT
TRBV15	TRBJ1-1	.	.	14	CATSRVDRNTEAFF	TGTGCCACCAGCAGAGTGGACAGGAACACTGAAGCTTTCTTT
TRBV7-9	TRBJ2-3	TRBD2	.	14	CASSLLAGTDTQYF	TGTGCCAGCAGCCTCCTAGCGGGCACAGATACGCAGTATTTT
TRBV27	TRBJ2-3	TRBD2	.	15	CASSLGGVSTDTQYF	TGTGCCAGCAGTTTAGGGGGGGTATCCACAGATACGCAGTATTTT
TRBV19	TRBJ1-2	TRBD1	.	13	CASSTTGVEGYTF	TGTGCCAGTAGTACGACAGGGGTTGAGGGCTACACCTTC
TRBV6-6	TRBJ2-7	.	.	14	CASSNPGTLYEQYF	TGTGCCAGCAGTAACCCCGGGACTCTCTACGAGCAGTACTTC
TRBV9	TRBJ2-2	.	.	15	CASSPSEGVTGELFF	TGTGCCAGCAGCCCAAGTGAGGGCGTGACCGGGGAGCTGTTTTTT
TRBV15	TRBJ1-5	.	.	13	CATSRASTWPQHF	TGTGCCACCAGCAGAGCTTCTACATGGCCCCAGCATTTT
TRBV7-2	TRBJ1-1	.	.	18	CASSLVRPLGQSNTEAFF	TGTGCCAGCAGCTTAGTTCGCCCACTTGGACAGTCCAACACTGAAGCTTTCTTT
TRBV18	TRBJ2-7	.	.	15	CASSPGAVSSYEQYF	TGTGCCAGCTCACCTGGGGCAGTGAGCTCCTACGAGCAGTACTTC
TRBV19	TRBJ2-1	TRBD1	.	15	CASIDRADPYNEQFF	TGTGCCAGTATCGACAGGGCCGACCCCTACAATGAGCAGTTCTTC
TRBV5-1	TRBJ2-3	.	.	18	CASSLSVAGTLSTDTQYF	TGCGCCAGCAGCTTATCGGTAGCCGGGACACTTAGCACAGATACGCAGTATTTT
TRBV28	TRBJ1-2	TRBD1	.	13	CASSPTGGYGYTF	TGCGCCAGCAGCCCGACAGGGGGCTATGGCTACACCTTC
TRBV5-6	TRBJ1-6	.	.	17	CASSLSRRGKIRSPLHF	TGTGCCAGCAGCTTGTCCAGGCGCGGGAAAATAAGGTCACCCCTCCACTTT
TRBV4-3	TRBJ1-2	.	.	14	CASSQDAAGVGYTF	TGCGCCAGCAGCCAAGATGCGGCAGGGGTTGGCTACACCTTC
TRBV5-4	TRBJ2-1	TRBD2	.	20	CASSPLRTSGGGNSYNEQFF	TGTGCCAGCAGCCCGCTAAGGACTAGCGGGGGGGGAAACTCCTACAATGAGCAGTTCTTC
TRBV11-2	TRBJ2-5	.	.	16	CASSLEGRPEAETQYF	TGTGCCAGCAGCTTAGAGGGCAGACCCGAAGCCGAGACCCAGTACTTC
TRBV7-9	TRBJ2-3	TRBD1	.	15	CASSRGQGYMDTQYF	TGTGCCAGCAGCCGTGGACAGGGGTACATGGATACGCAGTATTTT
TRBV7-2	TRBJ2-7	.	once	14	CASSLQGGSYEQYF	TGTGCCAGCAGCCTACAGGGCGGCTCCTACGAGCAGTACTTC
TRBV27	TRBJ2-1	TRBD2	.	15	CASSGLVSSYNEQFF	TGTGCCAGCAGTGGACTAGTCAGCTCCTACAATGAGCAGTTCTTC
TRBV27	TRBJ1-6	TRBD1	once	15	CASSLGTGVNSPLHF	TGTGCCAGCAGTTTAGGGACAGGGGTAAATTCACCCCTCCACTTT
TRBV6-5	TRBJ2-7	TRBD1	.	15	CASSPTDRGTYEQYF	TGTGCCAGCAGTCCTACGGACAGGGGTACCTACGAGCAGTACTTC